This T cell receptor (beta chain) was identified during a study of blood T cells in healthy people across ages. Looking at the study overall: About one barcoded beta molecule per two T cells was the capture yield of template switching. General study results and limits: It was the long-lived donors that had more naive CD4+ cells and higher diversity than aged donors. Per million T cells, the diversity of TCR beta decreased roughly linearly as age advanced.

As concerns this clonotype: Its antigen is currently unknown.

With a J-beta primer mix and a sample-barcoded 5' primer, a second PCR ran 7 to 11 cycles. There were at least 2.5 million CDR3-containing paired-end reads obtained from each sample. TCRdb called the 5' RACE reads again in MiXCR, with one record for every CDR3 protein. The data hold hundreds of thousands of distinct CDR3 sequences, with around 38% observed a single time. Sequencing was performed on blood. This TCR was sampled from a man at least 80 years old in good health.

The CDR3: CASSYPGRGGAYIEAFF. Written as DNA, the CDR3 is TGTGCCAGCAGTTACCCGGGTCGCGGGGGCGCATACATTGAAGCTTTCTTT. V gene TRBV6-2 or TRBV6-3 combines with J gene TRBJ1-1, with D possibly being TRBD1 (6 bases). The V gene's germline CDR1 is MNHEY and CDR2 SVGEGT. Trimming removed 2 bases at V and 7 bases at J, with 23 bases between. The CDR3 extends over 17 amino acids.